This T cell receptor beta chain stems from a study of CD8+ T cells in alopecia areata. Sequencing templates came from extracted RNA that was reverse transcribed into cDNA. Libraries were prepared by immunoSEQ multiplex PCR; TCRdb keeps only in-frame clonotypes and omits some of them. The sample lists roughly 120,000 clones, approximately 58% occurring once. This CDR3 is built from 13 residues. Germline-derived CDR1 and CDR2 are MGHRA and YSYEKL. Trimming left V 10 bases short and J 5 bases short, with 14 bases between. The chain combines TRBV4-1 with TRBJ2-2, with D perhaps TRBD1 or TRBD2 (5 bases each). This TCR was sampled from a human donor in good health. Source material: CD4+ T cells sorted from blood. The CDR3 sequence: CATAGTGTGELFF. In DNA, the CDR3 is TGCGCCACCGCCGGGACGGGTACCGGGGAGCTGTTTTTT.